Below, one T cell receptor (beta chain) is given with its context. What it binds is unknown. After removal of 1 base from V and 0 bases from J, the junction contained 9 bases not matched to a gene. Germline V gene sequence: CDR1 MNHEY, CDR2 SVGAGI. The CDR3 runs to 18 residues. TRB rearrangements spanning V, D and J were amplified using mixed TRB-A/B primers. TCRdb re-called the multiplex PCR reads through MiXCR, storing one row per CDR3 protein. The sample holds some 3,100 distinct CDR3 sequences, 30% to 45% seen once. This entry comes from a study of T cell repertoires in aging, cancer and after chemotherapy. Study information: Glioblastoma patients receiving temozolomide-based therapy gave paired samples before and after chemotherapy.

The template was genomic DNA from peripheral blood, not RNA. Study-wide findings and caveats: Rebound thymic output was suggested by rising median generation probability during chemotherapy in each cancer cohort. Untreated cancer patients had significantly lower blood TCR diversity than age-matched healthy donors.

Sequences were obtained from blood. The rearrangement uses TRBV6-5 and TRBJ2-4; TRBD1 agrees at 7 bases. The origin of this receptor is a human donor with a solid tumor. DNA for the CDR3: TGTGCCAGCAGTTACTTCAGACCAGGGGGAGTAGCCAAAAACATTCAGTACTTC. Translation: CASSYFRPGGVAKNIQYF.